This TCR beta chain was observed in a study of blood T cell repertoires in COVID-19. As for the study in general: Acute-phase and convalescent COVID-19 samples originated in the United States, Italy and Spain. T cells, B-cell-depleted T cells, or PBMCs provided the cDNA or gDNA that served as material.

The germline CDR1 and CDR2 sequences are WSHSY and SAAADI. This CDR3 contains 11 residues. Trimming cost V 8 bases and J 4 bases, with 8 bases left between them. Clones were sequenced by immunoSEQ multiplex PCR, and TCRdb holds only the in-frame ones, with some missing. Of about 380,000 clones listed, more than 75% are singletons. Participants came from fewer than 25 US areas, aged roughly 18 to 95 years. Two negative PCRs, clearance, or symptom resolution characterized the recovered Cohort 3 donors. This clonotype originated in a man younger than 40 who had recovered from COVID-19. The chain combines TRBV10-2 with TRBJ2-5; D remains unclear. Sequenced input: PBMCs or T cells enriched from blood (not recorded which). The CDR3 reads CASGLAETQYF. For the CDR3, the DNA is TGCGCCAGCGGCCTGGCAGAGACCCAGTACTTC.